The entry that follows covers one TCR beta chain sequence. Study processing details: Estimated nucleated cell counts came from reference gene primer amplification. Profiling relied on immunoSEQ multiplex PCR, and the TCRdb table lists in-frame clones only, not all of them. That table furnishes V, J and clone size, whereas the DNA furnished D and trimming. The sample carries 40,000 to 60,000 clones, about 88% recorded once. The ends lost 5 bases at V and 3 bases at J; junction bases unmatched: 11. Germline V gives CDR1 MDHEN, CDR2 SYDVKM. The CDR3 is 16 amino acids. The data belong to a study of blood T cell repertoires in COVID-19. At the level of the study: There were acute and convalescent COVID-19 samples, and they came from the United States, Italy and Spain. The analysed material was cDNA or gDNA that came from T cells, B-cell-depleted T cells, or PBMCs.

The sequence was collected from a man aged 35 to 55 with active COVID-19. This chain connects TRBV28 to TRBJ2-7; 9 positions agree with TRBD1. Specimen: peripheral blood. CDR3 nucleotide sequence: TGTGCCAGCAGTGGAGGAGCGGGACAGGGTAACTACGAGCAGTACTTC. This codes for CASSGGAGQGNYEQYF.